The clone carrying this T cell receptor beta chain showed up many times. CDR3 length equals 13 residues. V was cut by 3 bases and J by 4 bases, with 8 bases left in between. This specimen belongs to a study of regulatory T cells in long-lasting Graves disease. Study context: Antithyroid drug intake by newly diagnosed Graves' patients had lasted under 3 months.

CDR3-region Arm-PCR and iRepertoire HTBI primers produced the TCR beta libraries. TCRdb ran MiXCR on the multiplex PCR reads and lists one entry per CDR3 protein. The sample carries hundreds of thousands of distinct CDR3 sequences, over 15% recorded once. The time point: newly diagnosed GD, antithyroid drugs for less than 3 months. The authors made the TCR library using RNA they extracted from PBMCs. Nine milliliters of peripheral blood were taken and placed in EDTA tubes. These data were likewise used in another study, on T cells in Graves' hyperthyroidism and ophthalmopathy. Turning to that study: HTBI primers drove first-round RT-PCR of the TCR CDR3. Separation of ophthalmopathy from stable hyperthyroidism was achieved by a 13 V-J model.

This receptor was obtained from a man in his forties with Graves disease. The sequencing here drew on peripheral blood mononuclear cells (PBMCs), taken at new diagnosis, from a patient treated with antithyroid drugs. The J gene is TRBJ2-3, the V gene TRBV12-3 or TRBV12-4; D possibly matches TRBD1 or TRBD2 (5 bases each). CDR3 DNA: TGTGCCAGCAGTTTGGGGGTTCCAGATACGCAGTATTTT. Translated, it gives CASSLGVPDTQYF.